These 2 T cell receptor beta chains originate from one sample sequenced in a study of blood T cell repertoires in COVID-19. Some clones are missing from TCRdb's copy, which holds only in-frame ones; the method was immunoSEQ multiplex PCR. This table holds some 170,000 clones, roughly 86% found once. Input material: peripheral blood. Receptors originate from a woman between 45 and 65 years old with acute or convalescent COVID-19.

This chain joins TRBV5-1 and TRBJ2-3; a possible D gene is TRBD1 (6 bases). V lost 4 bases, J lost 0 bases, and 9 bases lay in between. The CDR3 runs to 14 residues. Germline-derived CDR1 and CDR2 are SGHRS and YFSETQ. This CDR3 reads CASSPGQSTDTQYF. Written as DNA, the CDR3 is TGCGCCAGCAGCCCAGGACAGAGCACAGATACGCAGTATTTT.

The CDR3 region has the DNA TGTGCCAGCAGCAAAGGACAGGGGTTTTGCAATGAGCAGTTCTTC. Protein: CASSKGQGFCNEQFF. This chain uses TRBV21-1 with TRBJ2-1; no check of the table's D call, TRBD1, against the DNA was made. TRBV21-1 is a known pseudogene. The CDR3 has 15 amino acids.